The sequence of this TCR beta chain was determined in a study of T cells after yellow fever vaccination. As concerns this clonotype: Its specificity is not known. At one end the junction does not follow the germline gene, possibly because of a read error.

TCRdb re-analysed the 5' RACE reads in MiXCR, keeping a single row per CDR3 protein. The sample records about 300,000 distinct CDR3 sequences, around 6.8% being singletons. Study observations and caveats: Clonotype sharing between CD4 and CD8 compartments was small.

Germline loops: CDR1 MNHEY, CDR2 SVGAGI. The CDR3 loop spans 15 amino acids. The genes are TRBV6-5 and TRBJ1-1; D possibly corresponds to TRBD1 (6 bases). The material was PBMCs, obtained roughly 45 days after the first yellow fever vaccination. The sequence was obtained from a man aged 18 to 35 who received the YFV17D yellow fever vaccine. CDR3 loop: CASSHSYRVGTEAFF. CDR3 sequence (DNA): TGTGCCAGCAGTCACTCCTACAGGGTAGGGACTGAAGCTTTCTTT.